The 13 T cell receptor beta chains reported below all come from one sample, sequenced in a study of Ad26.COV2.S vaccination and SARS-CoV-2 variants. Profiled with immunoSEQ multiplex PCR; TCRdb holds only in-frame clones, not every one. The table lists about 350,000 clones, 85% to 90% of them singletons. The treatment: over 15 received Ad26.COV2.S at low or high dose, single or two shots; 5 received placebo; per-sample allocation not given. Sampling was performed 63 days after the first vaccine or placebo injection. Sequencing used peripheral blood, obtained in a trial of Ad26.COV2.S vaccine versus placebo. Receptors were obtained from a person between 18 and 60 years old who received the Ad26.COV2.S COVID-19 vaccine or a placebo.

The chain has TRBV14 and TRBJ1-1, with D uncertain. CDR1 SGHDN and CDR2 FVKESK come from the germline V gene. This CDR3 spans 16 amino acids. V shed 4 bases and J shed 4 bases, with 19 bases lying between them. CDR3 sequence: CASSPLQWYNTTEAFF. For the CDR3, the DNA is TGTGCCAGCAGCCCCCTCCAATGGTATAACACCACTGAAGCTTTCTTT.

The chain is built from TRBV5-1 and TRBJ2-2, with 7 bases aligning to TRBD1. The CDR3 runs 16 residues. V gave up 4 bases and J gave up 5 bases; unmatched junction bases: 11. Germline V gene sequence: CDR1 SGHRS, CDR2 YFSETQ. The DNA for the CDR3 is TGCGCCAGCAGCCCCAGACAGGGATCGGGGACCGGGGAGCTGTTTTTT. Protein: CASSPRQGSGTGELFF.

This chain links TRBV5-8 with TRBJ2-1; D not certain. The V gene lost 4 bases and the J gene lost 10 bases, with 9 bases spanning the gap. Germline assignment: CDR1 SGHTS and CDR2 YDEGEE. This CDR3 is 11 amino acids long. In DNA form, the CDR3 reads TGTGCCAGCAGCCCTAGAGGAGAGCAGTTCTTC. Its protein is CASSPRGEQFF.

Details on this clone: The sample holds other DNA sequences that translate to the same CDR3. This chain connects TRBV11-3 to TRBJ2-2; the D gene is possibly TRBD2 (5 bases). Germline loops: CDR1 SGHNT, CDR2 YENEEA. The CDR3 is 15 residues long. V was clipped by 1 base and J by 4 bases, with 10 bases between them. This CDR3 reads CASSLGLAGTGELFF. CDR3 DNA: TGTGCCAGCAGCTTAGGGCTAGCTGGCACCGGGGAGCTGTTTTTT.

The rearrangement uses TRBV19 and TRBJ2-2; a weak D match, TRBD2 (5 bases). V was shortened by 0 bases and J by 2 bases, with 16 bases between the two germline ends. CDR1 and CDR2 from the germline V gene are LNHDA and SQIVND (reference sequence). This CDR3 is 18 amino acids long. For the CDR3, the DNA is TGTGCCAGTAGTATAGATGTCGGTAGCGCGTCAAACACCGGGGAGCTGTTTTTT. Translation gives CASSIDVGSASNTGELFF. The entire variable domain, with the rest obtained from reference TRBV19 and TRBJ2-2, is as follows: DGGITQSPKYLFRKEGQNVTLSCEQNLNHDAMYWYRQDPGQGLRLIYYSQIVNDFQKGDIAEGYSVSREKKESFPLTVTSAQKNPTAFYLCASSIDVGSASNTGELFFGEGSRLTVL.

This rearrangement joins TRBV6-1 to TRBJ2-7; D tentatively reads TRBD1 or TRBD2 (6 bases each). The germline V gene has CDR1 MNHNS and CDR2 SASEGT. The V gene lost 2 bases and the J gene lost 6 bases, with 14 bases spanning the gap. CDR3 length: 14 amino acids. The CDR3 here is CASSETARGGEQYF. The CDR3 DNA is TGTGCCAGCAGTGAAACGGCCAGGGGAGGCGAGCAGTACTTC.

The chain joins TRBV12-5 to TRBJ1-3, with 7 bases aligning to TRBD1. The length of the CDR3 is 14 residues. Germline V CDR1 and CDR2: LGHNT, FRNRAP. V trimming: 4 bases; J trimming: 4 bases; junction bases outside the gene matches: 4. CDR3 residues: CASGSRTGGNTIYF. DNA of the CDR3: TGTGCTAGTGGTTCCCGGACAGGAGGAAACACCATATATTTT.

As DNA, the CDR3 is TGCAGTGCTAGGGGATTATATGGCTACACCTTC. It is translated as CSARGLYGYTF. The chain combines TRBV20-1 with TRBJ1-2; D is unclear. This CDR3 is 11 amino acids long. Germline V gene lookup returns CDR1 DFQATT and CDR2 SNEGSKA (reference sequence). The V and J ends lost 3 bases and 5 bases respectively, with 7 bases between them.

The V call is TRBV7-8, the J call TRBJ2-5; D may be TRBD1 or TRBD2 (6 bases each). The CDR3 extends over 16 amino acids. Trimming shortened V by 4 bases and J by 2 bases, and 17 bases separated the two germline ends. Germline CDR1 SGHVS, CDR2 FQNEAQ. The CDR3 here is CASSSTGAASQETQYF. The CDR3 DNA follows: TGTGCCAGCAGCTCAACGGGGGCGGCTTCGCAAGAGACCCAGTACTTC.

A word on this clone: Other DNA sequences in this sample translate to the same CDR3. The chain is built from TRBV18 and TRBJ1-5; D remains ambiguous. Germline CDR1 is KGHSH and CDR2 is LQKENI. Trimming shortened V by 3 bases and J by 7 bases, and 10 bases separated the two germline ends. The CDR3 consists of 13 residues. The CDR3 DNA is TGTGCCAGCTCACCGGGCCTCTCCCAGCCCCAGCATTTT. Its protein is CASSPGLSQPQHF.

On this clone itself: In the same sample, other DNA sequences code for this CDR3. This chain links TRBV13 with TRBJ2-1; D possibly corresponds to TRBD2 (5 bases). Germline V lookup: CDR1 PRHDT, CDR2 FYEKMQ (reference sequence). There are 13 residues in the CDR3. V lost 1 base to trimming and J lost 7 bases, with 8 bases between them. The CDR3 sequence: CASSLASGNEQFF. The CDR3 nucleotides are TGTGCCAGCAGCTTAGCTTCGGGAAATGAGCAGTTCTTC.

The gene calls are TRBV7-2 and TRBJ1-3, with TRBD1 matching 9 bases. This CDR3 spans 15 amino acids. With V trimmed by 5 bases and J by 0 bases, 2 bases remained unmatched. Germline CDR1 and CDR2: SGHTA and FQGNSA. DNA for the CDR3: TGTGCCAGCAGCCCGACAGGGGGCTCTGGAAACACCATATATTTT. It is translated as CASSPTGGSGNTIYF.

As concerns this clone: A much larger clone sits a single nucleotide away, making a read error possible. The chain joins TRBV6-5 to TRBJ1-5; 7 nucleotides match TRBD1. The germline V gene has CDR1 MNHEY and CDR2 SVGAGI. Trimming cost V 4 bases and J 3 bases; bases outside gene matches: 3. This CDR3 spans 14 amino acids. DNA for the CDR3: TGTGCCAGCAGTTTGGGACAGTTCAATCAGCCCCAGCATTTT. Translated: CASSLGQFNQPQHF.